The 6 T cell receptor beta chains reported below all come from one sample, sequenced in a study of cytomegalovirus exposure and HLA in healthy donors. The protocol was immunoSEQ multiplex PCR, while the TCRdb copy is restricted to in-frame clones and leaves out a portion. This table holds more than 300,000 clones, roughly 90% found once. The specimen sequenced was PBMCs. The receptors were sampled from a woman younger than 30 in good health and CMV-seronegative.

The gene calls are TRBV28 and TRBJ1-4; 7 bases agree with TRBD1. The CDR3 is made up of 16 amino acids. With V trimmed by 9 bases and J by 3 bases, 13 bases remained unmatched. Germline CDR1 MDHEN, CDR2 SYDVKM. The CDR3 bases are TGTGCCAGTACCCAATGGACAGGAACCTCTAATGAAAAACTGTTTTTT. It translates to CASTQWTGTSNEKLFF.

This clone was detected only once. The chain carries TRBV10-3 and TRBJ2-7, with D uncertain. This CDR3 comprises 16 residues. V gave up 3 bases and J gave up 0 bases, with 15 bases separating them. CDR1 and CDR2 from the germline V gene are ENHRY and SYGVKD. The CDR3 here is CAISDSSPASSYEQYF. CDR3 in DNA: TGTGCCATCAGTGATTCGTCACCCGCGAGCTCCTACGAGCAGTACTTC.

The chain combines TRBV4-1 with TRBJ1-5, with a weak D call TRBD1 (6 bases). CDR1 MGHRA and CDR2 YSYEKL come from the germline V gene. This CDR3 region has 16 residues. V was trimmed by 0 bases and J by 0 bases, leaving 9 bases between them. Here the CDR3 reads CASSQDSGHSNQPQHF. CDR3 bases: TGCGCCAGCAGCCAAGATTCGGGACATAGCAATCAGCCCCAGCATTTT.

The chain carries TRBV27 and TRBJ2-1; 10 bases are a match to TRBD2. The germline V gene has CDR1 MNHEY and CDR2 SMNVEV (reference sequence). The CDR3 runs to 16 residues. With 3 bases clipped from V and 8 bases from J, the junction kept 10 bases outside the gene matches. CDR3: CASSLQGLANIYEQFF. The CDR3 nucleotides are TGTGCCAGCAGTTTGCAGGGACTAGCGAATATCTATGAGCAGTTCTTC.

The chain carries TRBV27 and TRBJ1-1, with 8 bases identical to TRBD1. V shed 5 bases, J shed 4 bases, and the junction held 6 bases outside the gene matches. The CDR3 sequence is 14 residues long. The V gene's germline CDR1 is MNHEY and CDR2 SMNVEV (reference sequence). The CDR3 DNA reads TGTGCCAGCAGTCCCTACGACAGGGGCACTGAAGCTTTCTTT. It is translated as CASSPYDRGTEAFF.

The CDR3 nucleotides are TGTGCCAGCAGGGACCCGGGGAATGGCTACACCTTC. Translated, it gives CASRDPGNGYTF. The V and J genes are TRBV7-9 and TRBJ1-2; D remains ambiguous. CDR3 length: 12 residues. Germline V lookup: CDR1 SEHNR, CDR2 FQNEAQ (reference sequence). With 6 bases removed from V and 6 bases from J, the gap between germline ends came to 11 bases.